Below, one T cell receptor beta chain is given with its context. The entry originates in a study of blood T cell repertoires in COVID-19. Study context: The study drew acute and convalescent COVID-19 samples from the United States, Italy and Spain. In each case, the material was cDNA or gDNA derived from T cells, B-cell-depleted T cells, or PBMCs.

This CDR3 spans 16 amino acids. V was clipped by 3 bases and J by 10 bases; unmatched bases: 12. Germline V gene lookup returns CDR1 ENHRY and CDR2 SYGVKD. In Seattle, patients joined the study during active infection and were tracked longitudinally. Source study methods: Scientists estimated how many nucleated cells there were by amplifying reference gene primers. The data were produced by immunoSEQ multiplex PCR, yet TCRdb's version contains in-frame clones alone and is incomplete. The D gene and trimming were derived from the DNA, and the V and J assignments and clone size from that table. The top ten clones hold roughly 12% of a sample with about 180,000 clones, 80% to 85% of them seen once.

The V call is TRBV10-3, the J call TRBJ1-1, with 12 bases matching TRBD1. The specimen was peripheral blood. The receptor was derived from a woman older than 75 with COVID-19, enrolled during active disease. The CDR3 DNA follows: TGTGCCATCAGTGACCGGCGGGACAGGGGGCTTAACGTAGCTTTCTTT. Translation gives CAISDRRDRGLNVAFF.